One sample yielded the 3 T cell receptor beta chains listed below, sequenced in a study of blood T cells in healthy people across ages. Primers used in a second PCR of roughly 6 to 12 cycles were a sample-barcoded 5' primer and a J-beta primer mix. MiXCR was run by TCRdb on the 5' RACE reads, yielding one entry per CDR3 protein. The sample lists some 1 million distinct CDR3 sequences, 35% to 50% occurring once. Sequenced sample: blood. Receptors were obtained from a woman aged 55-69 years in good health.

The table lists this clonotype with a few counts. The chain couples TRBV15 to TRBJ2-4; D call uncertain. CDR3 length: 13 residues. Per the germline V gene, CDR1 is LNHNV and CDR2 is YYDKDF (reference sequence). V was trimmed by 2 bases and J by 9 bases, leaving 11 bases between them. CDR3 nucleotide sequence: TGTGCCACCAGCAGATCTGAGAAGGCCATTCAGTACTTC. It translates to CATSRSEKAIQYF.

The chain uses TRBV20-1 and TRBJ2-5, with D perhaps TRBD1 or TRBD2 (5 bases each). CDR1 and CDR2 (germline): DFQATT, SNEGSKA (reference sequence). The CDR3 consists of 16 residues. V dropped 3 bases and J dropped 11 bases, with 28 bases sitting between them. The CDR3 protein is CSASEYRDPHYNEQYF. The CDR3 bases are TGCAGTGCTAGTGAATACCGGGACCCACACTACAATGAGCAGTACTTC.

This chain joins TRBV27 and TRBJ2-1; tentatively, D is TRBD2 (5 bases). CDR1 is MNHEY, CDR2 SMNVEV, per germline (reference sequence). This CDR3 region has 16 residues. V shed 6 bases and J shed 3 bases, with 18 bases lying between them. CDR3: CASSSGVGVLYNEQFF. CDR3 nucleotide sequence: TGTGCCAGCAGCTCCGGGGTAGGCGTACTCTACAATGAGCAGTTCTTC.